Shown below are 19 T cell receptor beta chains from a single sample sequenced in a study of cytomegalovirus exposure and HLA in healthy donors. PCR used 60 Vbeta primers and 13 Jbeta primers. Only in-frame clones appear in the TCRdb table, and some are missing; sequencing was by immunoSEQ multiplex PCR. The sample has 130,000 or so clones, about 66% seen once. Sequencing was carried out using PBMCs. These receptors were taken from a male donor in good health and CMV-seronegative.

This clone was counted between two and nine times. The chain joins TRBV2 to TRBJ1-6, with TRBD1 matching over 7 bases. CDR3 length: 15 amino acids. With 5 bases clipped from V and 6 bases from J, the junction kept 7 bases outside the gene matches. CDR1 is SNHLY, CDR2 FYNNEI, per germline. CDR3 sequence reads: CASSTTTGLNSPLHF. In DNA, the CDR3 is TGTGCCAGCAGTACTACGACAGGGCTTAATTCACCCCTCCACTTT.

In this sample, this clone turned up a few times. The chain combines TRBV20-1 with TRBJ1-1; 7 bases agree with TRBD1. V lost 7 bases to trimming and J lost 8 bases; unmatched junction nucleotides: 7. Germline CDR1 is DFQATT and CDR2 is SNEGSKA (reference sequence). The CDR3 extends over 11 amino acids. The chain's CDR3 is CSGEPDREAFF. CDR3 nucleotide sequence: TGCAGTGGGGAACCGGACAGGGAAGCTTTCTTT.

V is TRBV6-5 and J is TRBJ1-1; maybe TRBD1 (5 bases). The V end was cut by 2 bases, the J end by 5 bases, with 15 bases between. There are 15 residues in the CDR3. Germline loops: CDR1 MNHEY, CDR2 SVGAGI. CDR3 sequence reads: CASSYRGGGITEAFF. The CDR3 DNA reads TGTGCCAGCAGTTACCGGGGGGGAGGGATAACTGAAGCTTTCTTT.

This clone was counted only a few times. The CDR3 DNA reads TGTGCCAGCAGCCTGGGACAGGCCCTAGGAGAGACCCAGTACTTC. Its translation is CASSLGQALGETQYF. This sequence joins TRBV5-6 and TRBJ2-5; TRBD1 aligns across 8 bases. This CDR3 has 15 residues. J gave up 4 bases and V 4 bases, and 9 bases lay outside the gene matches. The germline V gene has CDR1 SGHDT and CDR2 YYEEEE.

A few counts support this clone. The chain combines TRBV6-5 with TRBJ1-1; D gene unclear. The CDR3 is made up of 13 amino acids. Germline CDR1 and CDR2: MNHEY and SVGAGI. The ends were cut back, 6 bases at V and 6 bases at J, with 14 bases in the middle. CDR3 sequence: CASRTPDGSEAFF. In nucleotides, the CDR3 is TGTGCCAGCAGGACTCCAGATGGTTCTGAAGCTTTCTTT.

This clone is a singleton in its sample. The chain has TRBV6-1 and TRBJ2-3; 9 positions match TRBD2. The CDR3 extends over 16 amino acids. The germline gives CDR1 MNHNS, CDR2 SASEGT. Trimming cost V 4 bases and J 1 base; bases outside gene matches: 6. Here the CDR3 DNA reads TGTGCCAGCAGTGCGGGTAGCGGGGGACGCACAGATACGCAGTATTTT. It translates to CASSAGSGGRTDTQYF.

This rearrangement joins TRBV9 to TRBJ2-2, with D perhaps matching TRBD2 (5 bases). Per germline, CDR1 SGDLS and CDR2 YYNGEE. This CDR3 has 16 amino acids. V was shortened by 0 bases and J by 0 bases, with 9 bases between the two germline ends. CDR3 sequence (DNA): TGTGCCAGCAGCGTAGATCCCGGGACGAACACCGGGGAGCTGTTTTTT. Translation: CASSVDPGTNTGELFF.

The chain combines TRBV7-3 with TRBJ2-3; 10 bases agree with TRBD2. Germline CDR1 and CDR2: SGHTA and FQGTGA. Germline trimming cut 6 bases from V and 6 bases from J; bases unmatched to any gene: 3. The CDR3 has 13 residues. The chain's CDR3 is CASSGAGGDTQYF. The CDR3, as DNA: TGTGCCAGCAGTGGAGCGGGGGGGGATACGCAGTATTTT.

The V gene is TRBV11-2, the J gene TRBJ2-5, with D perhaps TRBD2 (5 bases). Per the germline V gene, CDR1 is SGHAT and CDR2 is FQNNGV. The length of the CDR3 is 15 residues. The V end lost 0 bases, the J end lost 3 bases, and 11 bases lay between the germline ends. The CDR3 DNA reads TGTGCCAGCAGCTTAGATAGGACTTTTAAAGAGACCCAGTACTTC. It encodes CASSLDRTFKETQYF.

This chain connects TRBV5-4 to TRBJ1-1; TRBD1 matches 11 bases. CDR3 length equals 17 residues. In germline, CDR1 is SGHNT, CDR2 YYREEE (reference sequence). Losses at the gene ends were 2 bases for V and 5 bases for J; bases not matched to a gene: 11. The CDR3 DNA reads as TGTGCCAGCAGCTTTTCTGGATCGGGACAGGGGGTTACTGAAGCTTTCTTT. It codes for CASSFSGSGQGVTEAFF.

CDR3 region: CASSQDPGVDEKLFF. In nucleotides, the CDR3 is TGCGCCAGCAGCCAAGACCCAGGGGTCGACGAAAAACTGTTTTTT. The chain is built from TRBV4-1 and TRBJ1-4; D possibly corresponds to TRBD1 (6 bases). The V gene's germline CDR1 is MGHRA and CDR2 YSYEKL. CDR3 length: 15 residues. The V end lost 0 bases, the J end lost 8 bases, and 13 bases lay between the germline ends.

The sample holds a few counts of this clone. V usage is TRBV18 and J usage is TRBJ2-7, with TRBD1 matching 7 bases. J lost 0 bases, V lost 4 bases, and 15 bases had no gene match. The CDR3 loop spans 18 amino acids. Germline assignment: CDR1 KGHSH and CDR2 LQKENI. CDR3 in amino acids: CASSQSGPQTGSSYEQYF. The CDR3 region has the DNA TGTGCCAGCTCACAATCTGGGCCCCAGACAGGGAGCTCCTACGAGCAGTACTTC. The whole variable domain, remainder taken from reference TRBV18 and TRBJ2-7, is NAGVMQNPRHLVRRRGQEARLRCSPMKGHSHVYWYRQLPEEGLKFMVYLQKENIIDESGMPKERFSAEFPKEGPSILRIQQVVRGDSAAYFCASSQSGPQTGSSYEQYFGPGTRLTVT.

The rearrangement uses TRBV4-1 and TRBJ1-2; D is undetermined. CDR1 and CDR2 from the germline V gene are MGHRA and YSYEKL. The CDR3 consists of 14 residues. V was trimmed by 1 base and J by 8 bases, leaving 14 bases between them. The CDR3: CASSQGQDIGGYTF. The CDR3 DNA reads TGCGCCAGCAGCCAAGGCCAGGATATCGGCGGCTACACCTTC.

This chain joins TRBV14 and TRBJ1-6; D possibly corresponds to TRBD1 (6 bases). The CDR3 spans 14 residues. Germline-derived CDR1 and CDR2 are SGHDN and FVKESK. The germline V and J ends were trimmed by 2 bases and 6 bases, with 8 bases remaining between them. The CDR3 DNA follows: TGTGCCAGCAGCCAAAACAGGGCTAATTCACCCCTCCACTTT. This encodes CASSQNRANSPLHF. The variable domain in full, with the rest retrieved from reference TRBV14 and TRBJ1-6, is EAGVTQFPSHSVIEKGQTVTLRCDPISGHDNLYWYRRVMGKEIKFLLHFVKESKQDESGMPNNRFLAERTGGTYSTLKVQPAELEDSGVYFCASSQNRANSPLHFGNGTRLTVT.

The chain combines TRBV6-5 with TRBJ1-6; the D gene is possibly TRBD1 (6 bases). V was trimmed by 1 base and J by 5 bases, leaving 9 bases between them. This CDR3 has 15 residues. Germline values: CDR1 MNHEY, CDR2 SVGAGI. CDR3 DNA sequence: TGTGCCAGCAGTTACTGGGACAAGAATAATTCACCCCTCCACTTT. Protein: CASSYWDKNNSPLHF.

There are a few counts of this clone. The chain has TRBV25-1 and TRBJ2-2; no clear D gene. Germline loops: CDR1 MGHDK, CDR2 SYGVNS. V was shortened by 3 bases and J by 6 bases, with 14 bases between the two germline ends. The CDR3 spans 15 residues. The CDR3 protein is CASSEVVHPPGELFF. The CDR3 coding sequence is TGTGCCAGCAGTGAGGTAGTGCACCCTCCCGGGGAGCTGTTTTTT. The whole variable domain, filled in from reference TRBV25-1 and TRBJ2-2, reads EADIYQTPRYLVIGTGKKITLECSQTMGHDKMYWYQQDPGMELHLIHYSYGVNSTEKGDLSSESTVSRIRTEHFPLTLESARPSHTSQYLCASSEVVHPPGELFFGEGSRLTVL.

This sequence joins TRBV9 and TRBJ2-2; maybe TRBD1 (6 bases). The CDR3 runs to 15 residues. The V and J ends lost 4 bases and 4 bases respectively, with 14 bases between them. Germline V gives CDR1 SGDLS, CDR2 YYNGEE. CDR3 bases: TGTGCCAGCAGCCCGACCGGGACACCCACCGGGGAGCTGTTTTTT. It is translated as CASSPTGTPTGELFF.

The chain carries TRBV9 and TRBJ1-1; unclear D gene. The CDR3 has 14 residues. V was trimmed by 0 bases and J by 1 base, leaving 7 bases between them. The germline CDR1 and CDR2 sequences are SGDLS and YYNGEE. CDR3 DNA: TGTGCCAGCAGCGTAGAAGGGAGGAACACTGAAGCTTTCTTT. Translation: CASSVEGRNTEAFF.

The chain is built from TRBV5-6 and TRBJ2-3; D may be TRBD2 (6 bases). The CDR3 consists of 15 residues. CDR1 is SGHDT, CDR2 YYEEEE, per germline. V was trimmed by 2 bases and J by 2 bases, leaving 12 bases between them. CDR3 region: CASSFTGDLTDTQYF. CDR3 sequence (DNA): TGTGCCAGCAGCTTTACGGGGGACCTCACAGATACGCAGTATTTT. Using reference TRBV5-6 and TRBJ2-3 for the parts outside the CDR3, the full variable domain is DAGVTQSPTHLIKTRGQQVTLRCSPKSGHDTVSWYQQALGQGPQFIFQYYEEEERQRGNFPDRFSGHQFPNYSSELNVNALLLGDSALYLCASSFTGDLTDTQYFGPGTRLTVL.